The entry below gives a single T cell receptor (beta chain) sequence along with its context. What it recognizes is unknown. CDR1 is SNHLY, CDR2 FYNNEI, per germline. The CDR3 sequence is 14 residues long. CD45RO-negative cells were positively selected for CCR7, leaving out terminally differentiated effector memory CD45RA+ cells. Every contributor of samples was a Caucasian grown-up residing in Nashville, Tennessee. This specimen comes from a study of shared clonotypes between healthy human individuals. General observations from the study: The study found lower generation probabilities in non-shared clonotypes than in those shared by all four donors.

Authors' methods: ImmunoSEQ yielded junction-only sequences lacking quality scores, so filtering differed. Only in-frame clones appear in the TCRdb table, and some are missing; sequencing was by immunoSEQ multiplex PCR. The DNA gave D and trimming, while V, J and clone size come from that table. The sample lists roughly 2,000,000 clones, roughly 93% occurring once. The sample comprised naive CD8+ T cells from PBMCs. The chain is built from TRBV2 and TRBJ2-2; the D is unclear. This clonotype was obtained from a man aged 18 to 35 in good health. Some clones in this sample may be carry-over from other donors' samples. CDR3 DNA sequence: TGTTACGGACCGAGAAAAAAGAACACCGGGGAGCTGTTTTTT. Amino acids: CYGPRKKNTGELFF.